Given below is one T cell receptor (beta chain) in context. Its antigen is undetermined. Germline V gene data show CDR1 as MNHEY and CDR2 as SVGAGI. The CDR3 totals 14 residues. The trim removed 2 bases at V and 4 bases at J, leaving 5 bases unmatched. Using immunoSEQ multiplex PCR, the repertoire was profiled, and TCRdb retains in-frame clones only, with some absent. The sample has some 370,000 clones; 83% are singletons. This sample is drawn from a study of Ad26.COV2.S vaccination and SARS-CoV-2 variants. Study-level results: Total responses of T cells may have been underestimated by the analyses of TCR breadth and depth. A substantial breadth of spike-specific CD8+ and CD4+ T cell responses after vaccination has been reported.

As to treatment: roughly 18 received Ad26.COV2.S at low or high dose, single or two shots; several received placebo; per-sample allocation not given. Collection of samples fell on day 63 after the first vaccine or placebo injection. In Boston, an adult donor aged 18-55 years took part. The V call is TRBV6-5, the J call TRBJ2-7; 7 bases align to TRBD1. The receptor was derived from a person between 18 and 60 years old who received the Ad26.COV2.S COVID-19 vaccine or a placebo. The input for sequencing was peripheral blood, taken in a trial of Ad26.COV2.S vaccine versus placebo. CDR3 DNA: TGTGCCAGCAGTTACCCACAGGACAGGTACGAGCAGTACTTC. Its translation: CASSYPQDRYEQYF.